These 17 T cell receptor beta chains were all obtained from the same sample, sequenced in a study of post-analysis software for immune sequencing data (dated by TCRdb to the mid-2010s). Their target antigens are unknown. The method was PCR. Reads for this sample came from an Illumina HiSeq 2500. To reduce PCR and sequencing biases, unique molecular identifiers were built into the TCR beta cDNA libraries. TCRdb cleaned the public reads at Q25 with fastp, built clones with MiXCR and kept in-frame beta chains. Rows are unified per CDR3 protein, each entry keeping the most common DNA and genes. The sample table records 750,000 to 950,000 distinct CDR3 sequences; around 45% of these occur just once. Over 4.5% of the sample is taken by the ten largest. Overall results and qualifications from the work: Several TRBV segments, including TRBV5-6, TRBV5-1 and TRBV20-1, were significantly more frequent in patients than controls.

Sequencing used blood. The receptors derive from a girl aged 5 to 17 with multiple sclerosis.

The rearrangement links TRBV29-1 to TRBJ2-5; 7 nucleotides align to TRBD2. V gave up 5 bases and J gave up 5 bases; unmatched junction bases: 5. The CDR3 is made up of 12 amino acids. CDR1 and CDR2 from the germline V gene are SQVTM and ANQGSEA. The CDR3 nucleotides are TGCAGCGTTCAGACTAGCTTGGAGACCCAGTACTTC. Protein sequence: CSVQTSLETQYF.

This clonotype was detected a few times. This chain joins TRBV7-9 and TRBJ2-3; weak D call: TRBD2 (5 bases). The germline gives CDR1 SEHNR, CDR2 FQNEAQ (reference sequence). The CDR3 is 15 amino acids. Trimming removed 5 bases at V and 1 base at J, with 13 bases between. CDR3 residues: CASSLPQAGTDTQYF. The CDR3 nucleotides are TGTGCCAGCAGCCTTCCCCAAGCGGGCACAGATACGCAGTATTTT. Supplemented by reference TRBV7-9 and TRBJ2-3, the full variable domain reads DTGVSQNPRHKITKRGQNVTFRCDPISEHNRLYWYRQTLGQGPEFLTYFQNEAQLEKSRLLSDRFSAERPKGSFSTLEIQRTEQGDSAMYLCASSLPQAGTDTQYFGPGTRLTVL.

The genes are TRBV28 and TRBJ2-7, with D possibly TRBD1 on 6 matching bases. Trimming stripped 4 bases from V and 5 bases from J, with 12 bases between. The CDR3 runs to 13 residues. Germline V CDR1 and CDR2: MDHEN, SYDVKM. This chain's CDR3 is CASSSHRDDEQYF. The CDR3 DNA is TGTGCCAGCAGTTCGCACAGGGATGACGAGCAGTACTTC.

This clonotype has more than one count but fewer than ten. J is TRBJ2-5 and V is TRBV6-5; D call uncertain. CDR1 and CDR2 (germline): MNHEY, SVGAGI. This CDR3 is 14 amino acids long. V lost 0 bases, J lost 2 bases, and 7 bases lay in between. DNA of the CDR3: TGTGCCAGCAGTTACTCTCGCATACAAGAGACCCAGTACTTC. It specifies CASSYSRIQETQYF.

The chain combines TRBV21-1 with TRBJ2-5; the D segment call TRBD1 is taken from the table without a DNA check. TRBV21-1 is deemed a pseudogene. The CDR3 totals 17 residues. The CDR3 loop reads CASSVPTGTNGQETQYF. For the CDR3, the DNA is TGTGCCAGCAGCGTCCCGACCGGGACAAATGGGCAAGAGACCCAGTACTTC.

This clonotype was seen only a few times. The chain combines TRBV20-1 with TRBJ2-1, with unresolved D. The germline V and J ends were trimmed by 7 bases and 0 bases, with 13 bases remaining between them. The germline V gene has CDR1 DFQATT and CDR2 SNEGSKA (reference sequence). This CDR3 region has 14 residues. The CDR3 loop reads CSVTTSSSYNEQFF. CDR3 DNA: TGCAGTGTTACGACCAGTAGCTCCTACAATGAGCAGTTCTTC.

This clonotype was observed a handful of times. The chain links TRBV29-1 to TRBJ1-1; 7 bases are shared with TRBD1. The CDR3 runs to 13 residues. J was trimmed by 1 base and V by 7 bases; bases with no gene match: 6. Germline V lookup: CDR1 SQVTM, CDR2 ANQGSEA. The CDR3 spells CSGSGGPNTEAFF. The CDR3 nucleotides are TGCAGCGGCTCAGGGGGTCCGAACACTGAAGCTTTCTTT.

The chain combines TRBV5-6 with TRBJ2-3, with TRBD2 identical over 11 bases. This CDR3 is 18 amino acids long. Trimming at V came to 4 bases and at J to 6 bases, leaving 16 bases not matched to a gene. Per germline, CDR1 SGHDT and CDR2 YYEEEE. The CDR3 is CASSVIAGGLHGGDTQYF. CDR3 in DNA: TGTGCCAGCAGCGTGATAGCGGGAGGGCTCCACGGCGGTGATACGCAGTATTTT.

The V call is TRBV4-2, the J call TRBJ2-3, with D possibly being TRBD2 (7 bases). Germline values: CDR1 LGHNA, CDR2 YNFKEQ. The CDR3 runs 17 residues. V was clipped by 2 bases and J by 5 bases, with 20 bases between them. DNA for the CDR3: TGTGCCAGCAGCCAAAGGCCCATTGGGGAGGGGGGAGATACGCAGTATTTT. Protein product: CASSQRPIGEGGDTQYF.

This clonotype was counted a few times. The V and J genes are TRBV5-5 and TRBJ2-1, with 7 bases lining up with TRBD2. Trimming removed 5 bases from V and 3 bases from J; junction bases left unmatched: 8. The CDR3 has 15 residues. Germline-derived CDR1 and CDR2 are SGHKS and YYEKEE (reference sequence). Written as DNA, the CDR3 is TGTGCCAGCAGGAAGGCGGGAGCAGTCTACAATGAGCAGTTCTTC. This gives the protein CASRKAGAVYNEQFF.

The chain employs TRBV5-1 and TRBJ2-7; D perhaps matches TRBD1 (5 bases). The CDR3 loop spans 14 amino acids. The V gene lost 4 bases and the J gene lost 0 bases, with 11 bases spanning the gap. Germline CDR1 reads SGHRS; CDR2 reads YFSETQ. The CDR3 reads CASSPRQSSYEQYF. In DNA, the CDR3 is TGCGCCAGCAGCCCCCGACAGAGCTCCTACGAGCAGTACTTC.

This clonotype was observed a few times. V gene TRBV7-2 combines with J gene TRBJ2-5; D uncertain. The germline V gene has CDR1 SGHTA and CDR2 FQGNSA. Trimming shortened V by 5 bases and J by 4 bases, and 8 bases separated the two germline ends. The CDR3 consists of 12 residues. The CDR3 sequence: CASSPLVETQYF. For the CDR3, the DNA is TGTGCCAGCAGCCCTCTCGTAGAGACCCAGTACTTC.

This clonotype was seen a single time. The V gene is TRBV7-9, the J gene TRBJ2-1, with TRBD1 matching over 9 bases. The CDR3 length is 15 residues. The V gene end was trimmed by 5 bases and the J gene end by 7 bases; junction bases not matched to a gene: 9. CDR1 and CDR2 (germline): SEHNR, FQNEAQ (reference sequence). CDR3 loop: CASSPRTGGKNEQFF. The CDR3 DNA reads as TGTGCCAGCAGCCCACGCACAGGGGGCAAAAATGAGCAGTTCTTC.

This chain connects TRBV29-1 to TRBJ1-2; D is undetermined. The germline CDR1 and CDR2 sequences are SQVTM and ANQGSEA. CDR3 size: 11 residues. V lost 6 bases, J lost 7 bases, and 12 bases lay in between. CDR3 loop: CSVLGVVGYTF. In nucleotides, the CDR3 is TGCAGCGTCCTCGGGGTTGTTGGCTACACCTTC.

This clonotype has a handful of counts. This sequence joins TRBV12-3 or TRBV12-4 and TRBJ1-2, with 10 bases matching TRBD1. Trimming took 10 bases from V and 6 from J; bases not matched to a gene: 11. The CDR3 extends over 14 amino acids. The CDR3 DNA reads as TGTGCCACAGAATCGCCCGGACAGGGGGATGGCTACACCTTC. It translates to CATESPGQGDGYTF.

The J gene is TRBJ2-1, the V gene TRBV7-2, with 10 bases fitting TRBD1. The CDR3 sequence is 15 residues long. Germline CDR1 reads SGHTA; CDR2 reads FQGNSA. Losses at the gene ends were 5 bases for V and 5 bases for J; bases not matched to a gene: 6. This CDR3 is CASSHDRGRHNEQFF. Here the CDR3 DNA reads TGTGCCAGCAGCCATGACAGGGGGCGACACAATGAGCAGTTCTTC.

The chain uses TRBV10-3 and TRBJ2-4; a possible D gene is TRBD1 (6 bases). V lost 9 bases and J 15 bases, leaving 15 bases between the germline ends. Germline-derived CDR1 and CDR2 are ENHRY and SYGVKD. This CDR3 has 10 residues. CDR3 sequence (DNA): TGTGCCATAAAGGACAGTGGTCCGTACTTC. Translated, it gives CAIKDSGPYF.